In this sample, the clone carrying this T cell receptor beta chain turned up many times. Its antigen is undetermined. The read ends 3 residues before the CDR3 terminus; that terminus is restored from the germline J gene. Both groups were predominantly of Caucasian heritage. CDR3 size: 13 residues. Germline V CDR1 and CDR2: SQVTM, ANQGSEA. V lost 7 bases and J 4 bases, leaving 16 bases between the germline ends. Here immunoSEQ multiplex PCR was the method, and the copy in TCRdb shows in-frame clones only, minus some. This sample shows about 34,000 clones and no singletons; around 30% rests with the ten largest. This sample was included in a study of T cell clonality in common variable immunodeficiency. Broader study findings: Reportedly, TCR beta sequences from common variable immunodeficiency showed fewer deletions and N-nucleotide insertions. Fewer TCRbeta clones were shared among CVID subjects than controls. The cause of increased CVID clonality remains unclear without subpopulation sequencing.

The chain links TRBV29-1 to TRBJ1-1, with D possibly matching TRBD1 (5 bases). This TCR came from a human donor with common variable immunodeficiency. Source material: peripheral blood mononuclear cells. This chain's CDR3 is CSGRLGGGTEAFF. CDR3 DNA (partial): TGCAGCGGAAGATTGGGGGGGGGCACTGAA.